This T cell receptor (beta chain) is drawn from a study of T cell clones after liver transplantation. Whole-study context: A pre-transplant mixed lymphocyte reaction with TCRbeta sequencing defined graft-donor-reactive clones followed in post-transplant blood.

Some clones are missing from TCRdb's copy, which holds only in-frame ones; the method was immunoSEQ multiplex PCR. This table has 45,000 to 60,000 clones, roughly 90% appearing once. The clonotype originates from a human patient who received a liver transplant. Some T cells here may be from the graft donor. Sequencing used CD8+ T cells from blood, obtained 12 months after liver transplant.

The CDR3 is CASSPVATWGTGELFF. The DNA for the CDR3 is TGTGCCAGCAGTCCCGTAGCAACCTGGGGCACCGGGGAGCTGTTTTTT. The chain couples TRBV27 to TRBJ2-2; the D is unclear. From germline, CDR1 is MNHEY and CDR2 SMNVEV (reference sequence). The CDR3 loop spans 16 amino acids. The V and J ends lost 5 bases and 4 bases respectively, with 17 bases between them.